The rows below give T cell receptor beta chains drawn from one sample of a study of identical twins. TCRdb called the 5' RACE reads again in MiXCR, with one record for every CDR3 protein. Among under 300,000 distinct CDR3 sequences listed, about 8.3% were seen once. A further study also used this sample, focusing on yellow fever vaccine responses in identical twins.

Sequenced material: CD8+ T cells sorted from blood. All receptors come from a woman in her late teens or twenties in good health. Both conserved end residues are part of each CDR3. The D gene is left open where the match is weak. A clone size is listed for some rows: how often the clone was seen (once, few, many), or a class if it is expanded.

clone_size: -
cdr3_length: 11
v_call: TRBV29-1
d_call: -
cdr3_aa: CSVEYLYEQYF

clone_size: -
cdr3_length: 12
v_call: TRBV30
d_call: -
cdr3_aa: CAWSGGRGEAFF

clone_size: -
cdr3_length: 17
v_call: TRBV25-1
d_call: -
cdr3_aa: CASSEYPGRTNTGELFF

clone_size: few
cdr3_length: 18
v_call: TRBV5-1
d_call: TRBD2
cdr3_aa: CASSSGLAGEYSTGELFF

clone_size: -
cdr3_length: 15
v_call: TRBV6-2/TRBV6-3
d_call: TRBD1
cdr3_aa: CASSPPTGMAGELFF

clone_size: -
cdr3_length: 18
v_call: TRBV7-2
d_call: TRBD2
cdr3_aa: CASSLPGLADPLVYEQYF

clone_size: -
cdr3_length: 15
v_call: TRBV5-1
d_call: TRBD1
cdr3_aa: CASSSGGADTGELFF

clone_size: -
cdr3_length: 14
v_call: TRBV24-1
d_call: TRBD1
cdr3_aa: CATGQENSYNEQFF

clone_size: many
cdr3_length: 15
v_call: TRBV10-3
d_call: -
cdr3_aa: CAISDVGNSGYEQYF

clone_size: -
cdr3_length: 15
v_call: TRBV2
d_call: -
cdr3_aa: CATNGGGASTDTQYF

clone_size: -
cdr3_length: 14
v_call: TRBV6-1
d_call: -
cdr3_aa: CGSSMDTYNSPLHF

clone_size: -
cdr3_length: 16
v_call: TRBV12-3/TRBV12-4
d_call: TRBD1
cdr3_aa: CASSFFPGQGYNEQFF

clone_size: few
cdr3_length: 15
v_call: TRBV6-2/TRBV6-3
d_call: -
cdr3_aa: CASRLNRGSTGELFF

clone_size: -
cdr3_length: 14
v_call: TRBV29-1
d_call: TRBD1
cdr3_aa: CSVTPGQAPYEQYF

clone_size: few
cdr3_length: 21
v_call: TRBV20-1
d_call: TRBD1
cdr3_aa: CSARVPGQGDVIPHKRDAQFF

clone_size: many
cdr3_length: 12
v_call: TRBV12-3/TRBV12-4
d_call: -
cdr3_aa: CASSLHTGELFF

clone_size: -
cdr3_length: 15
v_call: TRBV4-1
d_call: TRBD2
cdr3_aa: CASSIQREAAYEQYF

clone_size: -
cdr3_length: 13
v_call: TRBV25-1
d_call: -
cdr3_aa: CASSEFDRIRVYF

clone_size: -
cdr3_length: 16
v_call: TRBV12-3/TRBV12-4
d_call: -
cdr3_aa: CASSNATGTLEETQYF

clone_size: many
cdr3_length: 13
v_call: TRBV7-9
d_call: -
cdr3_aa: CASSSSGSSEQYF

clone_size: -
cdr3_length: 15
v_call: TRBV27
d_call: -
cdr3_aa: CASSLFWDTKNIQYF

clone_size: few
cdr3_length: 15
v_call: TRBV19
d_call: -
cdr3_aa: CASSTGGSSYNEQFF

clone_size: many
cdr3_length: 16
v_call: TRBV7-6
d_call: TRBD2
cdr3_aa: CASSLGPSGTYNEQFF

clone_size: -
cdr3_length: 17
v_call: TRBV25-1
d_call: TRBD1
cdr3_aa: CASSETNPGQSGNTIYF

clone_size: few
cdr3_length: 15
v_call: TRBV6-2/TRBV6-3
d_call: TRBD1
cdr3_aa: CASSYPRTGDYGYTF

clone_size: -
cdr3_length: 17
v_call: TRBV29-1
d_call: TRBD1
cdr3_aa: CSVEEEDRVNFGYGYTF

clone_size: -
cdr3_length: 14
v_call: TRBV30
d_call: -
cdr3_aa: CAWMGGANTDTQYF

clone_size: -
cdr3_length: 13
v_call: TRBV7-8
d_call: -
cdr3_aa: CASSSSRDNEQFF

clone_size: many
cdr3_length: 14
v_call: TRBV15
d_call: TRBD1
cdr3_aa: CATSGTGDPETQYF

clone_size: many
cdr3_length: 15
v_call: TRBV7-2
d_call: TRBD1
cdr3_aa: CASSLVGQGNGEQYF

clone_size: many
cdr3_length: 16
v_call: TRBV7-6
d_call: -
cdr3_aa: CASSQPDSGMNTEAFF

clone_size: -
cdr3_length: 14
v_call: TRBV11-2
d_call: -
cdr3_aa: CASSRIPYQETQYF

clone_size: few
cdr3_length: 13
v_call: TRBV7-9
d_call: -
cdr3_aa: CASSLTGVDTQYF

clone_size: many
cdr3_length: 13
v_call: TRBV7-8
d_call: -
cdr3_aa: CASSQSLYNEQFF

clone_size: -
cdr3_length: 13
v_call: TRBV2
d_call: -
cdr3_aa: CASSEATTDTQYF

clone_size: -
cdr3_length: 17
v_call: TRBV18
d_call: TRBD1
cdr3_aa: CASSPWDDRGGTGELFF

clone_size: many
cdr3_length: 15
v_call: TRBV9
d_call: -
cdr3_aa: CASSVGGGGKNIQYF

clone_size: -
cdr3_length: 15
v_call: TRBV20-1
d_call: TRBD2
cdr3_aa: CSARDRLAGINEQYF

clone_size: -
cdr3_length: 12
v_call: TRBV28
d_call: -
cdr3_aa: CASSIAGSEQYF

clone_size: many
cdr3_length: 12
v_call: TRBV16
d_call: -
cdr3_aa: CASSQSAWPQHF

clone_size: few
cdr3_length: 13
v_call: TRBV6-1
d_call: -
cdr3_aa: CASSGGWNYGYTF

clone_size: many
cdr3_length: 13
v_call: TRBV5-1
d_call: -
cdr3_aa: CASSLLTQETQYF

clone_size: -
cdr3_length: 15
v_call: TRBV20-1
d_call: TRBD2
cdr3_aa: CSARDMAGVYGEQFF

clone_size: many
cdr3_length: 15
v_call: TRBV6-2/TRBV6-3
d_call: -
cdr3_aa: CASTSGTENTGELFF

clone_size: -
cdr3_length: 14
v_call: TRBV28
d_call: -
cdr3_aa: CASSFIGIDNEQYF

clone_size: -
cdr3_length: 16
v_call: TRBV14
d_call: TRBD2
cdr3_aa: CASSQEGLAGGKTQYF

clone_size: many
cdr3_length: 15
v_call: TRBV12-3/TRBV12-4
d_call: TRBD1
cdr3_aa: CASSSGQGATDTQYF

clone_size: few
cdr3_length: 17
v_call: TRBV6-5
d_call: TRBD2
cdr3_aa: CASSYSMAGGPRETQYF

clone_size: many
cdr3_length: 15
v_call: TRBV28
d_call: TRBD1
cdr3_aa: CASQGGQGFGQPQHF

clone_size: -
cdr3_length: 14
v_call: TRBV9
d_call: TRBD1
cdr3_aa: CASSVTGKNTEAFF

clone_size: -
cdr3_length: 12
v_call: TRBV7-9
d_call: -
cdr3_aa: CASSLGGQELFF